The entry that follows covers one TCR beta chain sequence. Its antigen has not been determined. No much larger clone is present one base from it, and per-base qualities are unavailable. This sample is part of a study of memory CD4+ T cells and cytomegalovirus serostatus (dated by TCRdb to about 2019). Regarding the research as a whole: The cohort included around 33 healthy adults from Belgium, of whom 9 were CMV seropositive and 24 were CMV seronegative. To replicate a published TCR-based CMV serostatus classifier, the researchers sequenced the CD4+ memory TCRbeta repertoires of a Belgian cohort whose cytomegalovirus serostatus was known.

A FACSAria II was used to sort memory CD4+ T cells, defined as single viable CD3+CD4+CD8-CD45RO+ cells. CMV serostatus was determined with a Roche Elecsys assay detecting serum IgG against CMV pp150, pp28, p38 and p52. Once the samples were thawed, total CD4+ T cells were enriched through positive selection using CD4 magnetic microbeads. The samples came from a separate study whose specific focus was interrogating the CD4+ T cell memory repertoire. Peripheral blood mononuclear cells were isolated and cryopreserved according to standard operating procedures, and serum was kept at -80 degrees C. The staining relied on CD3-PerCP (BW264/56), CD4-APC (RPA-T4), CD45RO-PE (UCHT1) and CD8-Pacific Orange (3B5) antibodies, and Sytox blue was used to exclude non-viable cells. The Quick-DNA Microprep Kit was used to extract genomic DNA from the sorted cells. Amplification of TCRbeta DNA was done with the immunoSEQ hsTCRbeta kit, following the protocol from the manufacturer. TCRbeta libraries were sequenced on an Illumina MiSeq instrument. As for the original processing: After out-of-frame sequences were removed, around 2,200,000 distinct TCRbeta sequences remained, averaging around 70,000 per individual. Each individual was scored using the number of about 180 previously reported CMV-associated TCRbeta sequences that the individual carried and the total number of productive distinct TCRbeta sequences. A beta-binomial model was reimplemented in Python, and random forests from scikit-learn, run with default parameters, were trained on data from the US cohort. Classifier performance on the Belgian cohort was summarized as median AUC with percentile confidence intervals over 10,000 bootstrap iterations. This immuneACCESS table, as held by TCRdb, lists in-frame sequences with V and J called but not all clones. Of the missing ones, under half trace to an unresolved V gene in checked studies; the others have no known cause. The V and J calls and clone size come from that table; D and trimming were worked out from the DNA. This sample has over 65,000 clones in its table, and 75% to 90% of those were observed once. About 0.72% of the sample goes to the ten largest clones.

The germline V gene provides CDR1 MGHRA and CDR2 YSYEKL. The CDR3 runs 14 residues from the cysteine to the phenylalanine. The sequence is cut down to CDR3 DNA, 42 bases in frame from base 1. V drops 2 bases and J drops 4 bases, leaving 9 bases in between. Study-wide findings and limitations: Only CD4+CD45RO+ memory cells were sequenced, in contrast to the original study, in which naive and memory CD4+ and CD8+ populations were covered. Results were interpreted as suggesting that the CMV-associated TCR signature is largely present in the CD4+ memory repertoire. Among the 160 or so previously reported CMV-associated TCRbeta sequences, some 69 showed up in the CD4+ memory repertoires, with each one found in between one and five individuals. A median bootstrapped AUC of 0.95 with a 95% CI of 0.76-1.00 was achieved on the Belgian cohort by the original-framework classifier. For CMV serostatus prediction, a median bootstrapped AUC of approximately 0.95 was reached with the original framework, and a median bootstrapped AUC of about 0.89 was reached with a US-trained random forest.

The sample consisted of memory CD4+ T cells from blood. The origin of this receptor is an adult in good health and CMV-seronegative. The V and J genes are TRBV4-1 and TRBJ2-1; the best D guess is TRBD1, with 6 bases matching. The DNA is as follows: TGCGCCAGCAGCCAATACAGGGTTTACAATGAGCAGTTCTTC. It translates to CASSQYRVYNEQFF.